This T cell receptor (beta chain) was obtained from a study of CD8 T cells in ankylosing spondylitis. Making the TCR beta libraries involved quantitative 5'-RACE with molecular barcodes. TCRdb ran MiXCR on the 5' RACE reads and lists one entry per CDR3 protein. Of roughly 130,000 distinct CDR3 sequences in the sample, roughly 15% are singletons; the top ten hold 3%. Study observations and caveats: Significantly higher representation of disease-linked clones was reported for matched ankylosing spondylitis synovial fluid. Characteristic, it appeared, of ankylosing spondylitis blood was a TCR beta motif of seven or eight highly homologous variants.

Germline values: CDR1 SGHRS, CDR2 YFSETQ. The CDR3 is made up of 11 amino acids. This clonotype appeared many times. Its antigen is still unknown. At one end the junction does not follow the germline gene, possibly because of a read error. This TCR was recovered from a female donor with ankylosing spondylitis or in good health (not recorded which). The chain joins TRBV5-1 to TRBJ2-7; no clear D gene. Sequencing was performed on blood, either unsorted or a sorted T cell fraction (not recorded which). This CDR3 reads CASSPSYEQYF. The CDR3, as DNA: TGTGCCAGCAGCCCATCCTACGAGCAGTACTTC.